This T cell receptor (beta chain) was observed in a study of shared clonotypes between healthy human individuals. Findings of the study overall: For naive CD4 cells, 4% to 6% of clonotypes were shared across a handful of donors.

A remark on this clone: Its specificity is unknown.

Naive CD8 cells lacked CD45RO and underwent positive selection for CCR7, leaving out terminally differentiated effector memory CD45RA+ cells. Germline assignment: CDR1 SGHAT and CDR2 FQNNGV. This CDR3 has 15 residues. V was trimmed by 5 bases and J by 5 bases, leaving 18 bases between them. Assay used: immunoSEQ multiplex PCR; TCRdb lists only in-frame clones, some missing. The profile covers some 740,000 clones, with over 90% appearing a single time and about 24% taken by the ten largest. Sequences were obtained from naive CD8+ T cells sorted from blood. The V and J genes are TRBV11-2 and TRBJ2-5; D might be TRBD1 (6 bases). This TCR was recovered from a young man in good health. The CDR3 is CASSSSVGAYETQYF. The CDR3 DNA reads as TGTGCCAGCAGCAGCTCGGTGGGGGCGTATGAGACCCAGTACTTC.